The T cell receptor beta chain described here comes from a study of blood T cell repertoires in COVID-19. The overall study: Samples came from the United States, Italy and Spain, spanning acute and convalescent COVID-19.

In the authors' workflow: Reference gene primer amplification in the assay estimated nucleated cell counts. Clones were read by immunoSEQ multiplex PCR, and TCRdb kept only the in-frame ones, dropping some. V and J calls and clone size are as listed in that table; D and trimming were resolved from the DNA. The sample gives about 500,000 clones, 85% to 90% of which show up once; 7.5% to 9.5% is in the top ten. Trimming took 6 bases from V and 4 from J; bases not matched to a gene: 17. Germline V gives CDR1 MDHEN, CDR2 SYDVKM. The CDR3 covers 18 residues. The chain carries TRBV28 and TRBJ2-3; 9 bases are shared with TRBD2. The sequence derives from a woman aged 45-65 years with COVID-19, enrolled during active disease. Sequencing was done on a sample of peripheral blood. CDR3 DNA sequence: TGTGCCAGCAGCACTAGGCGGGGCGGGGGGGCCGAGGCAGATACGCAGTATTTT. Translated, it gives CASSTRRGGGAEADTQYF.